This section outlines one T cell receptor (beta chain) sequence together with its context. The antigen is undetermined. Trimming left V 1 base short and J 5 bases short, with 14 bases between. This CDR3 is 15 amino acids long. The germline gives CDR1 LNHNV, CDR2 YYDKDF (reference sequence). Donors ranged from 6 to 90 years old and were healthy Caucasians in Russia. Per-sample yields of isolated PBMCs were at least 6 million. Sample-barcoded 5' priming and a J-beta primer mix drove a second PCR of 7 to 11 cycles. TCRdb ran MiXCR on the 5' RACE reads and lists one entry per CDR3 protein. The sample holds 1.5 million to 2 million distinct CDR3 sequences, approximately 50% seen once. The entry originates in a study of blood T cells in healthy people across ages. Findings of the study overall: There was a strong correlation between TCR beta diversity and naive T cell percentage. Conclusively comparing naive with antigen-experienced cells was impossible with unsorted PBMCs.

The material sequenced was blood. The rearrangement links TRBV15 to TRBJ2-5; possible D gene TRBD2, 5 bases. The receptor comes from a middle-aged woman in good health. The CDR3: CATSRGSANGETQYF. CDR3 in DNA: TGTGCCACCAGCAGAGGTAGCGCCAACGGGGAGACCCAGTACTTC.